A selection of T cell receptor beta chains follows, all from one sample in a study of T cells in Graves' hyperthyroidism and ophthalmopathy. TCRdb analysed the multiplex PCR reads with MiXCR anew, one entry per CDR3 protein. The sample lists 400,000 to 600,000 distinct CDR3 sequences, less than 25% seen once, with about a quarter in the top ten. The sample taken for sequencing was blood. The receptor source for this set is a man aged 18 to 30 with Graves' hyperthyroidism. The CDR3 runs from the conserved cysteine through the conserved F or W. The D gene is left open where the match is weak. Where a row states a size, it is once, few, many or the class of an expanded clone; other rows omit it.

len: 13
v_gene: TRBV6-1
j_gene: TRBJ2-7
abundance: many
d_gene: TRBD1
CDR3aa: CASSDPGQGGQYF
CDR3nt: TGTGCCAGCAGTGATCCGGGACAGGGAGGACAGTACTTC

len: 14
v_gene: TRBV11-2
j_gene: TRBJ1-6
abundance: NA
d_gene: NA
CDR3aa: CASSLDLVRAPLHF
CDR3nt: TGTGCCAGCAGCTTAGATCTTGTCAGGGCCCCCCTCCACTTT

len: 13
v_gene: TRBV5-1
j_gene: TRBJ2-7
abundance: many
d_gene: NA
CDR3aa: CASSLGQVGEQYF
CDR3nt: TGCGCCAGCAGCTTGGGACAGGTAGGCGAGCAGTACTTC

len: 16
v_gene: TRBV12-3/TRBV12-4
j_gene: TRBJ1-5
abundance: many
d_gene: TRBD1
CDR3aa: CASSRSGQGANQPQHF
CDR3nt: TGTGCCAGCAGTCGGTCGGGACAGGGGGCCAATCAGCCCCAGCATTTT

len: 13
v_gene: TRBV5-5
j_gene: TRBJ2-5
abundance: NA
d_gene: NA
CDR3aa: CASSLGVQETKYF
CDR3nt: TGTGCCAGCAGCTTGGGGGTCCAAGAGACCAAGTACTTC

len: 19
v_gene: TRBV4-2
j_gene: TRBJ2-6
abundance: few
d_gene: TRBD1
CDR3aa: CASSHPPGQVDSGANVLTF
CDR3nt: TGTGCCAGCAGCCATCCACCGGGACAGGTAGACTCTGGGGCCAACGTCCTGACTTTC

len: 14
v_gene: TRBV7-6
j_gene: TRBJ2-3
abundance: NA
d_gene: NA
CDR3aa: CASSLGGPGDTQYF
CDR3nt: TGTGCCAGCAGCTTGGGGGGGCCGGGAGATACGCAGTATTTT

len: 14
v_gene: TRBV11-2
j_gene: TRBJ2-5
abundance: many
d_gene: NA
CDR3aa: CASSLSWRGETQYF
CDR3nt: TGTGCCAGCAGCTTGAGTTGGAGGGGGGAGACCCAGTACTTC

len: 16
v_gene: TRBV20-1
j_gene: TRBJ2-7
abundance: many
d_gene: NA
CDR3aa: CSAKDSGTASSYEQYF
CDR3nt: TGCAGTGCTAAAGACTCCGGGACGGCGAGCTCCTACGAGCAGTACTTC

len: 11
v_gene: TRBV19
j_gene: TRBJ1-5
abundance: NA
d_gene: NA
CDR3aa: CASSPGGNQHF
CDR3nt: TGTGCCAGTAGTCCTGGGGGTAACCAGCATTTT

len: 16
v_gene: TRBV6-1
j_gene: TRBJ1-3
abundance: many
d_gene: NA
CDR3aa: CASSEGWPASGNTIYF
CDR3nt: TGTGCCAGCAGTGAAGGTTGGCCAGCCTCTGGAAACACCATATATTTT

len: 14
v_gene: TRBV27
j_gene: TRBJ2-5
abundance: many
d_gene: NA
CDR3aa: CASSSRGGLETQYF
CDR3nt: TGTGCCAGCAGTTCCCGTGGAGGGCTGGAGACCCAGTACTTC

len: 15
v_gene: TRBV4-1
j_gene: TRBJ2-2
abundance: NA
d_gene: NA
CDR3aa: CASSQSPGSTGELFF
CDR3nt: TGCGCCAGCAGCCAATCCCCGGGGAGCACCGGGGAGCTGTTTTTT

len: 11
v_gene: TRBV6-5
j_gene: TRBJ1-1
abundance: many
d_gene: TRBD1
CDR3aa: CASIKGQEAFF
CDR3nt: TGTGCCAGCATTAAGGGACAGGAAGCTTTCTTT

len: 15
v_gene: TRBV12-3/TRBV12-4
j_gene: TRBJ1-2
abundance: many
d_gene: TRBD1
CDR3aa: CASSLGTGANYGYTF
CDR3nt: TGTGCCAGCAGTTTAGGTACAGGGGCTAACTATGGCTACACCTTC

len: 13
v_gene: TRBV12-3/TRBV12-4
j_gene: TRBJ2-7
abundance: NA
d_gene: NA
CDR3aa: CASSPADSYEQYF
CDR3nt: TGTGCCAGCAGCCCCGCAGACTCCTACGAGCAGTACTTC

len: 14
v_gene: TRBV9
j_gene: TRBJ2-5
abundance: NA
d_gene: NA
CDR3aa: CASSVGGVEETQYF
CDR3nt: TGTGCCAGCAGCGTAGGCGGGGTAGAAGAGACCCAGTACTTC

len: 13
v_gene: TRBV24-1
j_gene: TRBJ1-3
abundance: many
d_gene: NA
CDR3aa: CATSDYNGNTIYF
CDR3nt: TGTGCCACCAGTGATTACAACGGAAACACCATATATTTT